This T cell receptor beta chain was identified during a study of OX40 agonist ivuxolimab in advanced cancers. Study background: Ivuxolimab, an agonist antibody against OX40 (CD134), was given to patients. The dose-escalation cohort was around 83% male, with a mean age of about 58 years, ranging about 23 to 90.

Study conclusions and caveats: Some patients who did not respond also had low normalized T-cell clonal expansion.

Measured with immunoSEQ multiplex PCR; TCRdb has only the in-frame clones, and not every one. The sample lists 40,000 to 45,000 clones, 75% to 90% seen once, with about 12% in the top ten. With respect to this clone: Its antigen is currently unknown.

Here the sequenced sample was CD4+ or CD8+ T cells sorted from blood, taken in a trial of the OX40 agonist ivuxolimab. This clonotype originated in an adult with an advanced solid tumor such as melanoma, head and neck, liver or kidney cancer.

The DNA for the CDR3 is TGCGCCAGCAGCCAAGATCGTGGGATTAATCAGCCCCAGCATTTT. This translates into CASSQDRGINQPQHF. V gene TRBV4-1 combines with J gene TRBJ1-5; D gene unclear. The germline V gene has CDR1 MGHRA and CDR2 YSYEKL. Trimming pared 0 bases from V and 4 bases from J, leaving 10 bases between. This CDR3 is built from 15 residues.